The 2 T cell receptor beta chains listed next were all sequenced from one sample in a study of shared clonotypes between healthy human individuals. Clones were read by immunoSEQ multiplex PCR, and TCRdb kept only the in-frame ones, dropping some. This table has millions of clones, about 95% appearing once. Positive CCR7 selection of CD45RO-negative cells yielded the naive CD8 cells, and terminally differentiated effector memory CD45RA+ cells were excluded. The source material was naive CD8+ T cells sorted from blood. The origin of the receptors is a man between 18 and 29 years old in good health.

As regards this clone: The identical CDR3 is also encoded by other nucleotide sequences in the sample. The chain employs TRBV9 and TRBJ2-3; D ambiguous. Trimming took 4 bases from V and 5 from J, leaving 8 bases between them. This CDR3 spans 12 amino acids. Germline-derived CDR1 and CDR2 are SGDLS and YYNGEE. The CDR3 DNA reads TGTGCCAGCAGCCCCAATCAAGATACGCAGTATTTT. Its protein product is CASSPNQDTQYF.

V gene TRBV6-5 combines with J gene TRBJ2-3, with 8 bases identical to TRBD2. CDR3 length equals 16 residues. After removal of 4 bases from V and 2 bases from J, the junction contained 8 bases not matched to a gene. Germline V lookup: CDR1 MNHEY, CDR2 SVGAGI. CDR3 residues: CASSSLAGGFTDTQYF. CDR3 coding DNA: TGTGCCAGCAGTTCTCTGGCGGGAGGTTTCACAGATACGCAGTATTTT.